This T cell receptor (beta chain) was profiled in a study of cytomegalovirus exposure and HLA in healthy donors. Study findings and constraints: Associated with HLA alleles at 0.05 false discovery rate in a later analysis were 17,000 or so TCR beta sequences.

Concerning this clone itself: Its antigen is undetermined.

Trimming removed 4 bases at V and 4 bases at J, with 8 bases between. The CDR3 contains 12 residues. Germline CDR1 is SGHRS and CDR2 is YFSETQ. PCR involved 60 Vbeta and 13 Jbeta primers. Libraries were prepared by immunoSEQ multiplex PCR; TCRdb keeps only in-frame clonotypes and omits some of them. The sample holds about 210,000 clones. J is TRBJ2-5 and V is TRBV5-1; D not resolved. The sample taken for sequencing was PBMCs. This sequence originates from a woman aged 30 to 39 in good health and CMV-seropositive. The chain's CDR3 is CASSGSLETQYF. CDR3 in DNA: TGCGCCAGCAGCGGCAGTTTAGAGACCCAGTACTTC.